This T cell receptor (beta chain) was recorded in a study of CD8 T cells in Susac syndrome. General study points: The study recognized that its TCR sequencing and HLA analysis covered a relatively small number of individuals.

This CDR3 is built from 14 residues. Germline V CDR1 and CDR2: SQVTM, ANQGSEA. The V end was cut by 6 bases, the J end by 1 base, with 13 bases between. RNA was extracted with the RNeasy kit, and a quantity of roughly 0.45 to 1 ug was reverse transcribed using random hexamers. Across 54 Vbeta and 13 Jbeta, immunoSEQ multiplex PCR amplified TCR beta CDR3. TCRdb ran MiXCR on the immunoSEQ multiplex PCR reads and lists one entry per CDR3 protein. The sample yields 140,000 or so distinct CDR3 sequences, roughly 95% seen once. Comment on this clonotype: The antigen is undetermined.

In blood CD8+ and CD4+ T cells, TCR beta underwent sequencing. In contrast to the negatively isolated CD8+ and CD4+ T cells, TEMRA cells were FACS-enriched. The chain couples TRBV29-1 to TRBJ2-1; D remains unclear. Sequencing was performed on CD4+ T cells from PBMCs. The source of this sequence is a human donor with multiple sclerosis. In DNA form, the CDR3 reads TGCAGCGTGCCCGTAGCCGAATCCTACAATGAGCAGTTCTTC. This gives the protein CSVPVAESYNEQFF.